Given below is one T cell receptor beta chain in context. This sample was taken from a study of blood T cell repertoires in COVID-19. Study details: Material from acute and convalescent COVID-19 was sourced from the United States, Italy and Spain.

Participants were placed into cohorts based on the clinical history they reported. In the authors' methods: Amplified reference gene primers provided the basis for estimating nucleated cell counts. Generated by immunoSEQ multiplex PCR, the TCRdb table keeps only in-frame clones and is missing some. For V, J and clone size, that table is used; D and trimming come from the DNA. The data contain roughly 250,000 clones, roughly 93% of them singletons. Germline CDR1 is DFQATT and CDR2 is SNEGSKA (reference sequence). V was shortened by 8 bases and J by 12 bases, with 20 bases between the two germline ends. The CDR3 is 11 amino acids.

The chain employs TRBV20-1 and TRBJ2-7, with a weak D call TRBD1 (6 bases). Sequences were obtained from PBMCs or T cells enriched from blood (not recorded which). This TCR was sampled from a middle-aged woman with acute COVID-19. CDR3 amino acids: CSCNHRDGTYF. The CDR3 bases are TGCAGTTGCAACCACAGGGATGGAACGTACTTC.